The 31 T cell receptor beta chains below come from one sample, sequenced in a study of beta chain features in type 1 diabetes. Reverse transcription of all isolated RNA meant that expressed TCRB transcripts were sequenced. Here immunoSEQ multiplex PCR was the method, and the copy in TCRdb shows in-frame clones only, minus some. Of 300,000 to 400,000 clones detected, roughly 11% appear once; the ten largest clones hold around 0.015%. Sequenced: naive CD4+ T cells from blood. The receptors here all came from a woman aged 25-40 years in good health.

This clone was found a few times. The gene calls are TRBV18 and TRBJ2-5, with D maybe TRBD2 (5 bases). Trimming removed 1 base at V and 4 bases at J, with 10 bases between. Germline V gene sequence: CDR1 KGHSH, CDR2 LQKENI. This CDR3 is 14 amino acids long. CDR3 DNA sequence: TGTGCCAGCTCACCACAGGAGGATGGAGAGACCCAGTACTTC. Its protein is CASSPQEDGETQYF.

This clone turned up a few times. CDR3 sequence reads: CAWRSAGGSYNEQFF. CDR3 in DNA: TGTGCCTGGAGAAGTGCGGGGGGCTCCTACAATGAGCAGTTCTTC. The rearrangement uses TRBV30 and TRBJ2-1; TRBD2 matches 8 bases. The CDR3 loop spans 15 amino acids. Germline V lookup: CDR1 GTSNPN, CDR2 SVGIG (reference sequence). Losses at the gene ends were 3 bases for V and 0 bases for J; bases not matched to a gene: 4.

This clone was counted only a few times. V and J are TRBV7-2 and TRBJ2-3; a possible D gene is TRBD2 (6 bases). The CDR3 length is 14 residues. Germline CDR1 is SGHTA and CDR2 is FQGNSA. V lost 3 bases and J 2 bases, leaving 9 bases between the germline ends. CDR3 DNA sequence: TGTGCCAGCAGCTTCGCGGGGAACACAGATACGCAGTATTTT. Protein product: CASSFAGNTDTQYF.

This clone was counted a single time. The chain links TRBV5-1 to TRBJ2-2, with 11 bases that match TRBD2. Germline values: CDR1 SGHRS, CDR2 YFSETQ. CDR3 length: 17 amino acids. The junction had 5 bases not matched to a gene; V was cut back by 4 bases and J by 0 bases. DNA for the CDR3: TGCGCCAGCAGCCCACCGGGACTAGCGGCGAACACCGGGGAGCTGTTTTTT. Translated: CASSPPGLAANTGELFF.

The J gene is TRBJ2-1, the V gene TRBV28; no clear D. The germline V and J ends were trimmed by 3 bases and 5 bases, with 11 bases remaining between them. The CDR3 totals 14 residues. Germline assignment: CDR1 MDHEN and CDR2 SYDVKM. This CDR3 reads CASSFSGRNNEQFF. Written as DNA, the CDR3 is TGTGCCAGCAGTTTCTCGGGTCGGAACAATGAGCAGTTCTTC.

CDR3 nucleotide sequence: TGTGCCACCAGCAGAGAAAGGCAGGGCTATGGCTACACCTTC. Translated, it gives CATSRERQGYGYTF. The chain uses TRBV15 and TRBJ1-2; possibly TRBD1 for D (5 bases). Germline V gene sequence: CDR1 LNHNV, CDR2 YYDKDF (reference sequence). V was shortened by 0 bases and J by 4 bases, with 9 bases between the two germline ends. The CDR3 contains 14 residues.

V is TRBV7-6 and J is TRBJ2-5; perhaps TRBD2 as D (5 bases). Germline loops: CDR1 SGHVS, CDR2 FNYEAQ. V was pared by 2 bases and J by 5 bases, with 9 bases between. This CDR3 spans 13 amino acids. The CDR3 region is CASSLPGMETQYF. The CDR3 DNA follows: TGTGCCAGCAGCTTACCCGGGATGGAGACCCAGTACTTC. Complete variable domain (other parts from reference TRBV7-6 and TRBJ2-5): GAGVSQSPRYKVTKRGQDVALRCDPISGHVSLYWYRQALGQGPEFLTYFNYEAQQDKSGLPNDRFSAERPEGSISTLTIQRTEQRDSAMYRCASSLPGMETQYFGPGTRLLVL.

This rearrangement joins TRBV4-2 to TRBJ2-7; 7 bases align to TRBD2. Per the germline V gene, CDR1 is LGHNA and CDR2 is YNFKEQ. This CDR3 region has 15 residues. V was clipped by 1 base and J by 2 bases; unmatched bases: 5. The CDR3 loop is CASSQVGGSAYEQYF. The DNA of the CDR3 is TGTGCCAGCAGCCAAGTGGGCGGGAGCGCCTACGAGCAGTACTTC.

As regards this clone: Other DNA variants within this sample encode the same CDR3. The CDR3 loop reads CASSLSRETQYF. The CDR3 region has the DNA TGTGCCAGCAGCCTAAGTCGCGAGACCCAGTACTTC. The chain recombines TRBV7-2 with TRBJ2-5; the D is unclear. Trimming left V 5 bases short and J 5 bases short, with 9 bases between. This CDR3 region has 12 residues. Germline V CDR1 and CDR2: SGHTA, FQGNSA.

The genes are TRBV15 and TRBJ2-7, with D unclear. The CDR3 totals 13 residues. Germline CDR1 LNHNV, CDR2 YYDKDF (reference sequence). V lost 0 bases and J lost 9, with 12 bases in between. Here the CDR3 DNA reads TGTGCCACCAGCAGAGAGGAGAGCGTGGGGCAGTACTTC. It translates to CATSREESVGQYF.

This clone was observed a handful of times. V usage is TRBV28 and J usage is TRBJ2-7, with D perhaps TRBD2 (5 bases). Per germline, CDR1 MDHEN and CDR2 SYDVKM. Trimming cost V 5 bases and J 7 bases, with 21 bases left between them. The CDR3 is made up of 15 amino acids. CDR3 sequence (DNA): TGTGCCAGCAGTACCACCGGCCGGGGAATCCTGGAGCAGTACTTC. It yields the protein CASSTTGRGILEQYF.

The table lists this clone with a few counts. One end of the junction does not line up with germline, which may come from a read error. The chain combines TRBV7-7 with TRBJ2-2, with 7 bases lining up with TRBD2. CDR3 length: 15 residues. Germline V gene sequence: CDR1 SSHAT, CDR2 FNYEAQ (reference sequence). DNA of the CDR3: TGTGCTAGCAGCCGAGAAAGCGGGGACACCGGGGAGCTGTTTTTT. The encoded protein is CASSRESGDTGELFF. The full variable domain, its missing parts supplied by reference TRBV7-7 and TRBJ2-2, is GAGVSQSPRYKVTKRGQDVTLRCDPISSHATLYWYQQALGQGPEFLTYFNYEAQPDKSGLPSDRFSAERPEGSISTLTIQRTEQRDSAMYRCASSRESGDTGELFFGEGSRLTVL.

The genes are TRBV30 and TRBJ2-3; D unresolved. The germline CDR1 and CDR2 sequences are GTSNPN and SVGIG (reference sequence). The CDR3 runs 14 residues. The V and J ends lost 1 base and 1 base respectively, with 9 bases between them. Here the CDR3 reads CAWSDMAGTDTQYF. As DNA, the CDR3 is TGTGCCTGGAGTGATATGGCGGGCACAGATACGCAGTATTTT.

For the CDR3, the DNA is TGTGCCAGCAGCTTGTCCCTTCAGGGGGCGGATGGCTACACCTTC. It yields the protein CASSLSLQGADGYTF. The chain recombines TRBV7-2 with TRBJ1-2, with TRBD1 matching 8 bases. Germline V lookup: CDR1 SGHTA, CDR2 FQGNSA. The CDR3 is 15 amino acids. J gave up 6 bases and V 3 bases, and 9 bases lay outside the gene matches.

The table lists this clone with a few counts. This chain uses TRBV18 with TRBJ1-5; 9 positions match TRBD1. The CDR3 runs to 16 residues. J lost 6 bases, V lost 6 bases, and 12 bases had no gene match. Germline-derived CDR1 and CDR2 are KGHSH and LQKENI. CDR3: CASSIGGQGFVQPQHF. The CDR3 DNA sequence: TGTGCCAGCTCCATAGGGGGACAGGGATTCGTTCAGCCCCAGCATTTT.

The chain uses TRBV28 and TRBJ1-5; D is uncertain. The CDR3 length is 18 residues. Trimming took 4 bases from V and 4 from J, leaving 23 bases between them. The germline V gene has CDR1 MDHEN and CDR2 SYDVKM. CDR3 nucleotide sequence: TGTGCCAGCAGTTACCCCAAACGTTGGGAAAGCGGTAATCAGCCCCAGCATTTT. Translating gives CASSYPKRWESGNQPQHF.

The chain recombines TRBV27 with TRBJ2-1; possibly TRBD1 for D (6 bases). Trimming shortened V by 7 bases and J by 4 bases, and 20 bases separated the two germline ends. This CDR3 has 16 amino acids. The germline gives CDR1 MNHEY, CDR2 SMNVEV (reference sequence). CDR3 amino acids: CASTYDAGAGYNEQFF. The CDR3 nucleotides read TGTGCCAGCACTTATGACGCAGGGGCCGGGTACAATGAGCAGTTCTTC.

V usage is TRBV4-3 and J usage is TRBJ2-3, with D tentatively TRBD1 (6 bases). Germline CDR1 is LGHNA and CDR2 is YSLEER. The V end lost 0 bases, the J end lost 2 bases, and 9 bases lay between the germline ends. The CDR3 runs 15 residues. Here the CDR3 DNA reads TGCGCCAGCAGCCAAGAATCAGGGGACACAGATACGCAGTATTTT. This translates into CASSQESGDTDTQYF.

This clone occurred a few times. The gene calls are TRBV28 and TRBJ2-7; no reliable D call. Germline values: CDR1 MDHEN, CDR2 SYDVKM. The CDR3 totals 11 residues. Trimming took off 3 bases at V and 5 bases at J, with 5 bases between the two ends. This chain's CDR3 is CASSFRDEQYF. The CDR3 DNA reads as TGTGCCAGCAGTTTTCGGGACGAGCAGTACTTC.

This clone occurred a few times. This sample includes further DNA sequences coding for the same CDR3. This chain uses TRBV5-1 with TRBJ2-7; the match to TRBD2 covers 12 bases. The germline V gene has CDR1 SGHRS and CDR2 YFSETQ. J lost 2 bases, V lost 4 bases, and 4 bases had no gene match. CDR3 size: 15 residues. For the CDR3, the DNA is TGCGCCAGCAGCCTCCTAGCGGGAGGGCCCTACGAGCAGTACTTC. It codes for CASSLLAGGPYEQYF.

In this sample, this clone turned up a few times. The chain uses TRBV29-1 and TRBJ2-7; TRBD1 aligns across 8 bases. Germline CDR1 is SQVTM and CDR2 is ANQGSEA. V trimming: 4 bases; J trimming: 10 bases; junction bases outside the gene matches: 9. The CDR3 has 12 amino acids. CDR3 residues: CSVGRTGSRQYF. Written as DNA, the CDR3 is TGCAGCGTTGGCCGGACAGGGAGTAGACAGTACTTC.

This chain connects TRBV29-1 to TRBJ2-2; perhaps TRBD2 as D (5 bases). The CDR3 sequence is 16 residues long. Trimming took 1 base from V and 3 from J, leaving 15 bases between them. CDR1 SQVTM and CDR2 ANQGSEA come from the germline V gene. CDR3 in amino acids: CSVEGLDWGYTGELFF. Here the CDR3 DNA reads TGCAGCGTTGAAGGCTTGGACTGGGGTTACACCGGGGAGCTGTTTTTT.

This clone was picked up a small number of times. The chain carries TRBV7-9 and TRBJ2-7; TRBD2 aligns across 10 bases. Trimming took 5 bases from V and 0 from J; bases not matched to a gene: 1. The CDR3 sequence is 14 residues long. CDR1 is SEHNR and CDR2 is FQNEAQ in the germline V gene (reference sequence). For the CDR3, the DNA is TGTGCCAGCAGCGGGACTAGCGACTCCTACGAGCAGTACTTC. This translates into CASSGTSDSYEQYF.

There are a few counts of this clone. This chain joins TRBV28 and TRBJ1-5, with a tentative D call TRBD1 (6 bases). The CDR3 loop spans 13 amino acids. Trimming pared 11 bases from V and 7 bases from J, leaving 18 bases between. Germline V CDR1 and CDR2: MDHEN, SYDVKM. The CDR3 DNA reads TGTGCCCACAGTGGGGGGGGCTGGCAGCCCCAGCATTTT. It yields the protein CAHSGGGWQPQHF.

The DNA of the CDR3 is TGTGCCAGCAGCTTAGCTGGGGCGACTGAAGCTTTCTTT. It is translated as CASSLAGATEAFF. The chain employs TRBV11-1 and TRBJ1-1; D perhaps matches TRBD1 (5 bases). Germline CDR1 is SGHAT and CDR2 is FQDESV (reference sequence). The CDR3 is made up of 13 amino acids. V was cut by 0 bases and J by 5 bases, with 7 bases left in between.

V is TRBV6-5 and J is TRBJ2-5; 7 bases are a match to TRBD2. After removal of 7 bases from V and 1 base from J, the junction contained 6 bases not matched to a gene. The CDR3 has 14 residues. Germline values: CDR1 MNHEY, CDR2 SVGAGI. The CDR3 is CASNQLATQETQYF. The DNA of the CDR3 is TGTGCCAGCAACCAACTAGCGACCCAAGAGACCCAGTACTTC.

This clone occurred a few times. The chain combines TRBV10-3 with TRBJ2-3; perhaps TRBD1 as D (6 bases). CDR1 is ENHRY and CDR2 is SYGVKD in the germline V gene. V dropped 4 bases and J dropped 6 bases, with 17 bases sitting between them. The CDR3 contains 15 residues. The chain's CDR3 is CAISGTGLFTDTQYF. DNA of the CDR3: TGTGCCATCAGTGGCACAGGGCTTTTTACGGATACGCAGTATTTT.

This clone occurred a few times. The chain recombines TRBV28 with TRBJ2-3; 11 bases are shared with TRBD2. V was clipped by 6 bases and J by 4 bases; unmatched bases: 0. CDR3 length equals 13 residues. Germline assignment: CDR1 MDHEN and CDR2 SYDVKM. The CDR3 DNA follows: TGTGCCAGCAGACTAGCGGGGGCAGATACGCAGTATTTT. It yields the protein CASRLAGADTQYF. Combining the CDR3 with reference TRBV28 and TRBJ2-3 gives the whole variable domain DVKVTQSSRYLVKRTGEKVFLECVQDMDHENMFWYRQDPGLGLRLIYFSYDVKMKEKGDIPEGYSVSREKKERFSLILESASTNQTSMYLCASRLAGADTQYFGPGTRLTVL.

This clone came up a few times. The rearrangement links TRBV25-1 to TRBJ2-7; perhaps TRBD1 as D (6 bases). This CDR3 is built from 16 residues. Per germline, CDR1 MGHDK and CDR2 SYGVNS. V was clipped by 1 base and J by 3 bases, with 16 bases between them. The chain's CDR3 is CASSESTGRRFYEQYF. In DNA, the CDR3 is TGTGCCAGCAGTGAATCGACAGGCCGGAGGTTCTACGAGCAGTACTTC.

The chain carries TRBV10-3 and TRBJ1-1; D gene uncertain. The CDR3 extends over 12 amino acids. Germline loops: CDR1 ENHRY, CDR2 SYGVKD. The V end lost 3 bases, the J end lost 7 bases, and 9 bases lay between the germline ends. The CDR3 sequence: CAISENSREAFF. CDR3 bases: TGTGCCATCAGTGAAAATAGCCGTGAAGCTTTCTTT.

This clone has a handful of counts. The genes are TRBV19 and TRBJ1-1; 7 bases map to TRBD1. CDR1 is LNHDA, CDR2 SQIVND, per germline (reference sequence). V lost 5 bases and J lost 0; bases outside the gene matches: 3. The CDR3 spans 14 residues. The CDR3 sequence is CASSRTGVNTEAFF. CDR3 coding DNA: TGTGCCAGTAGTCGGACAGGAGTGAACACTGAAGCTTTCTTT.